This entry concerns a single TCR beta chain. Its antigen is still unknown. This sample is part of a study of long-term antiretroviral therapy in people with HIV. V was pared by 0 bases and J by 6 bases, with 10 bases between. The germline CDR1 and CDR2 sequences are MNHEY and SMNVEV (reference sequence). The CDR3 spans 14 residues. immunoSEQ v3.0 was run at survey level. For every sample, sequencing targeted roughly 35,000-50,000 T-cell genomes. Sequenced by immunoSEQ multiplex PCR; TCRdb stores in-frame clones only, minus some. There are 30,000 to 40,000 clones in the sample; 94% occur only once, and about 3.5% lies in the top ten. Broader study findings: Increased diversity was seen after ART, yet it remained lower than in transplant donor controls. Unavailable data included ART adherence, viral resistance and therapy changes (switches in treatment).

Each specimen consisted of about 0.85-10 million cryopreserved PBMC prior to extraction of DNA. The sequencing used unsorted PBMCs, collected about 5.1 years after starting antiretroviral therapy. The chain is built from TRBV27 and TRBJ2-3; D is perhaps TRBD2 (6 bases). The sequence was collected from a woman aged 45 to 65 with HIV. CDR3 region: CASSLSLRGDTQYF. As DNA, the CDR3 is TGTGCCAGCAGTTTATCATTGCGGGGTGATACGCAGTATTTT.